The 8 T cell receptor beta chains reported below all come from one sample, sequenced in a study of blood T cell repertoires in COVID-19. Repertoires were generated with immunoSEQ multiplex PCR, while TCRdb's copy carries only in-frame clones and drops some. The sample contains more than 200,000 clones, roughly 80% of which appear only once. Sequenced: peripheral blood. All receptors derive from a woman over 75 with acute or convalescent COVID-19.

CDR3 residues: CASSPRGTQGKLFF. CDR3 nucleotides: TGTGCCAGCAGCCCGCGGGGCACCCAGGGAAAACTGTTTTTT. The V and J genes are TRBV3-1 (or the pseudogene TRBV3-2) and TRBJ1-4, with a weak D call TRBD1 (5 bases). Germline assignment: CDR1 LGHDT and CDR2 YNNKEL (reference sequence). V gave up 4 bases and J gave up 10 bases, with 16 bases separating them. The length of the CDR3 is 14 residues.

The gene calls are TRBV29-1 and TRBJ2-1; 8 bases line up with TRBD2. V shed 0 bases, J shed 8 bases, and the junction held 9 bases outside the gene matches. In germline, CDR1 is SQVTM, CDR2 ANQGSEA. The CDR3 totals 15 residues. Written as DNA, the CDR3 is TGCAGCGTTGAAGACCCGGGACTAGTGGGACATGAGCAGTTCTTC. This encodes CSVEDPGLVGHEQFF.

This clone was seen more than once but under ten times. CDR3 DNA: TGTGCCAGTATCGGACAGGGGGCGAACGAGCAGTACTTC. It encodes CASIGQGANEQYF. The chain joins TRBV19 to TRBJ2-7, with 11 positions matching TRBD1. Germline loops: CDR1 LNHDA, CDR2 SQIVND (reference sequence). CDR3 size: 13 residues. The V segment lost 7 bases and the J segment 5 bases; nucleotides outside the gene matches: 4.

The rearrangement uses TRBV14 and TRBJ1-4; 7 bases map to TRBD1. The CDR3 sequence is 16 residues long. J lost 8 bases, V lost 0 bases, and 9 bases had no gene match. In germline, CDR1 is SGHDN, CDR2 FVKESK. The CDR3 coding sequence is TGTGCCAGCAGCCAAGAAAGACAGGGCAGGATCGAAAAACTGTTTTTT. It is translated as CASSQERQGRIEKLFF.

The chain joins TRBV27 to TRBJ2-1; possibly TRBD2 for D (5 bases). Germline CDR1 reads MNHEY; CDR2 reads SMNVEV (reference sequence). Trimming took off 3 bases at V and 4 bases at J, with 10 bases between the two ends. The CDR3 length is 14 residues. CDR3 in amino acids: CASSFRELYNEQFF. The CDR3 DNA follows: TGTGCCAGCAGTTTCCGGGAACTATACAATGAGCAGTTCTTC.

V is TRBV27 and J is TRBJ1-2; no reliable D call. This CDR3 has 14 amino acids. Germline assignment: CDR1 MNHEY and CDR2 SMNVEV (reference sequence). The V end lost 0 bases, the J end lost 4 bases, and 9 bases lay between the germline ends. DNA for the CDR3: TGTGCCAGCAGTTTATCACGACAAGGCTATGGCTACACCTTC. Its translation is CASSLSRQGYGYTF.

The chain employs TRBV28 and TRBJ2-7; TRBD1 aligns across 10 bases. Losses at the gene ends were 5 bases for V and 5 bases for J; bases not matched to a gene: 6. Germline values: CDR1 MDHEN, CDR2 SYDVKM. The CDR3 consists of 14 residues. The CDR3 is CASSTPGQGNEQYF. As DNA, the CDR3 is TGTGCCAGCAGTACCCCGGGACAGGGGAACGAGCAGTACTTC.

The DNA for the CDR3 is TGTGCCAGCAGCTCTGGACAGGTGAACACCATATATTTT. It translates to CASSSGQVNTIYF. The chain recombines TRBV28 with TRBJ1-3, with 7 bases that match TRBD1. Germline CDR1 MDHEN, CDR2 SYDVKM. The CDR3 loop spans 13 amino acids. With V trimmed by 6 bases and J by 7 bases, 6 bases remained unmatched.